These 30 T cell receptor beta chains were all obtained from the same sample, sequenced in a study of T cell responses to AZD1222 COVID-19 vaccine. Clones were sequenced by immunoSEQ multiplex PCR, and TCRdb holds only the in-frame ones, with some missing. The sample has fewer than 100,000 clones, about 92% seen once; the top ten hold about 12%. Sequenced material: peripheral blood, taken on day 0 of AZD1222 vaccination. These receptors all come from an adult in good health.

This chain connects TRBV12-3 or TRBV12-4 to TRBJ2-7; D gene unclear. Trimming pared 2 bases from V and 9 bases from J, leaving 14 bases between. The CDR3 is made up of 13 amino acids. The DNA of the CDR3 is TGTGCCAGCAGTTTAAAGGAGCGTTACCGGCAGTACTTC. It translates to CASSLKERYRQYF.

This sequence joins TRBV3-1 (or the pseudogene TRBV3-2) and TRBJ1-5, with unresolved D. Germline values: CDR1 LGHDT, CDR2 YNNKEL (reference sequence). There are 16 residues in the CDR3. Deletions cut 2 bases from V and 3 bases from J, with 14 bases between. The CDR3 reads CASSQSPNEPNQPQHF. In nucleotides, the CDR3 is TGTGCCAGCAGCCAAAGCCCCAACGAACCCAATCAGCCCCAGCATTTT.

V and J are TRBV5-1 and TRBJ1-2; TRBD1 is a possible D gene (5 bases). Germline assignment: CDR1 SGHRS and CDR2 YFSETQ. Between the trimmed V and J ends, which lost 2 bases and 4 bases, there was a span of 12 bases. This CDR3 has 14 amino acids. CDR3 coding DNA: TGCGCCAGCAGCTTTATAGGGGTGGCCTATGGCTACACCTTC. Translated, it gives CASSFIGVAYGYTF.

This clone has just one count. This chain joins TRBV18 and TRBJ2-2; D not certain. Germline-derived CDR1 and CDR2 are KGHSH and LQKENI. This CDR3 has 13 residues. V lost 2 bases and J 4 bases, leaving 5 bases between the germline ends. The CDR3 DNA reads TGTGCCAGCTCACCAATGGTCACCGGGGAGCTGTTTTTT. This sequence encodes CASSPMVTGELFF.

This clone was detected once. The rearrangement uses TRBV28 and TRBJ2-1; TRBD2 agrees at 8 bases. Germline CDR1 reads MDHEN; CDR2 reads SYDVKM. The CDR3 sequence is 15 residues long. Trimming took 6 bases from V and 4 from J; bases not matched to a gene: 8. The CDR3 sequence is CASRSGLAVYNEQFF. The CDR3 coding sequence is TGTGCCAGCAGGTCAGGACTAGCAGTATACAATGAGCAGTTCTTC. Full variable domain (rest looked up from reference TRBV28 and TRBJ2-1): DVKVTQSSRYLVKRTGEKVFLECVQDMDHENMFWYRQDPGLGLRLIYFSYDVKMKEKGDIPEGYSVSREKKERFSLILESASTNQTSMYLCASRSGLAVYNEQFFGPGTRLTVL.

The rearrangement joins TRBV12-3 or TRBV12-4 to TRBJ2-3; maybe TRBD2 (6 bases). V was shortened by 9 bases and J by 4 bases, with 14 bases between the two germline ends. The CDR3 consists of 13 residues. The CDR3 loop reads CASQGAGADTQYF. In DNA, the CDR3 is TGTGCCAGTCAGGGAGCGGGTGCAGATACGCAGTATTTT.

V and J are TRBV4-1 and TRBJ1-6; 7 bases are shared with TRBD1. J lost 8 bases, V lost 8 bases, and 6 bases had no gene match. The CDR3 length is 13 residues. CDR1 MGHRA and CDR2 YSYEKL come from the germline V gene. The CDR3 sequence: CASGTAYDSPLHF. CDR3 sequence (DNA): TGCGCCAGCGGGACAGCTTACGATTCACCCCTCCACTTT.

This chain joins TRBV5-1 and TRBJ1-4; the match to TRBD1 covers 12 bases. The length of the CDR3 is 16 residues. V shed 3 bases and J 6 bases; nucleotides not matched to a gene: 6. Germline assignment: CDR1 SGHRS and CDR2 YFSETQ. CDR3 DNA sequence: TGCGCCAGCAGCTCAGGGACAGGGGGCGGATATGAAAAACTGTTTTTT. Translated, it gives CASSSGTGGGYEKLFF.

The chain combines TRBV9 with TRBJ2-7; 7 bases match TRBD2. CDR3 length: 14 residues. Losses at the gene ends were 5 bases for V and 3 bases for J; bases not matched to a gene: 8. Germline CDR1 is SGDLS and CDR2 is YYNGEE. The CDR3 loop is CASSTGLDIYEQYF. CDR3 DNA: TGTGCCAGCAGTACCGGACTAGATATCTACGAGCAGTACTTC.

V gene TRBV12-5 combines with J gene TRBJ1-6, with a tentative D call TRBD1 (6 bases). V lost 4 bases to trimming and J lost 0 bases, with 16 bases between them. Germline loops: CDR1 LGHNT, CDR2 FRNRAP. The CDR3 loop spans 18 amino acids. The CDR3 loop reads CASGSPSGVGSYNSPLHF. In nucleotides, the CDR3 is TGTGCTAGTGGTTCCCCCTCAGGGGTCGGCTCCTATAATTCACCCCTCCACTTT.

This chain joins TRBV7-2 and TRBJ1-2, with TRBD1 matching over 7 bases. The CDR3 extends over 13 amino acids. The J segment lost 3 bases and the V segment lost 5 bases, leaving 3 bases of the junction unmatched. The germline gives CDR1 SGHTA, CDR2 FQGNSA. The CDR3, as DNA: TGTGCCAGCAGCCTAACAGGGGACTATGGCTACACCTTC. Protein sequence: CASSLTGDYGYTF.

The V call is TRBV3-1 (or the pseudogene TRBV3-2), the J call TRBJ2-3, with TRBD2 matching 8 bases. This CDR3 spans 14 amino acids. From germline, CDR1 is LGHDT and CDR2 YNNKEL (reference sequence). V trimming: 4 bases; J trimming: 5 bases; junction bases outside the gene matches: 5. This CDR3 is CASSLPGGIDTQYF. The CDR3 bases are TGTGCCAGCAGCCTGCCGGGAGGGATAGATACGCAGTATTTT.

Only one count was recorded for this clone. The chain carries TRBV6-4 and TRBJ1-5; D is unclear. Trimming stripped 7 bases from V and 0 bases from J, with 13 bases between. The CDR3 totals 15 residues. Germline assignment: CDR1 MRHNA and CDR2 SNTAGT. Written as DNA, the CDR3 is TGTGCCAGCACGTCCCTTCTCAATAGCAATCAGCCCCAGCATTTT. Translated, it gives CASTSLLNSNQPQHF.

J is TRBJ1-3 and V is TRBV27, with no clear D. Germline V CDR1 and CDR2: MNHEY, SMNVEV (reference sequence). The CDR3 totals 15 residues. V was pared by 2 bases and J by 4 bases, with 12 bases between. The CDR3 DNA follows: TGTGCCAGCAGTTTAAGGTTGGGGTCAGGAAACACCATATATTTT. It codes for CASSLRLGSGNTIYF.

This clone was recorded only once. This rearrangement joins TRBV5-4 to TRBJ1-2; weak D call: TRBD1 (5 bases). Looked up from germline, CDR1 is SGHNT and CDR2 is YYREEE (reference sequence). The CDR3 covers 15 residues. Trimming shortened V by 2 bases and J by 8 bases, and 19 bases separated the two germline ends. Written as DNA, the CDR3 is TGTGCCAGCAGCTTTCAGGGTCCCAGGACTCCCGGCTACACCTTC. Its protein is CASSFQGPRTPGYTF.

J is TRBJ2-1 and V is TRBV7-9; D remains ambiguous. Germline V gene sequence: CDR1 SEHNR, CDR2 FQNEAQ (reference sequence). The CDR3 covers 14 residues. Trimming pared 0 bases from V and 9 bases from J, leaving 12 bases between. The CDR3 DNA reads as TGTGCCAGCAGCTTAGCGCTTGGAAACGGTGAGCAGTTCTTC. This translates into CASSLALGNGEQFF.

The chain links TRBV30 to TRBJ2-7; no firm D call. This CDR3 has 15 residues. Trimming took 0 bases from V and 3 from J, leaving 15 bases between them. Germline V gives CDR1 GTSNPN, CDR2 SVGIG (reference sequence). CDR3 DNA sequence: TGTGCCTGGAGTGTAGGTGGGGAAACTTTCTACGAGCAGTACTTC. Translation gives CAWSVGGETFYEQYF.

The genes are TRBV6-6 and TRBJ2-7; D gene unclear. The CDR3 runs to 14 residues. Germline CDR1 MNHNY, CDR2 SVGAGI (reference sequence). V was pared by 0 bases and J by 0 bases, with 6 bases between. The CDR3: CASSYSGSSYEQYF. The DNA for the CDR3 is TGTGCCAGCAGTTACTCCGGTAGCTCCTACGAGCAGTACTTC.

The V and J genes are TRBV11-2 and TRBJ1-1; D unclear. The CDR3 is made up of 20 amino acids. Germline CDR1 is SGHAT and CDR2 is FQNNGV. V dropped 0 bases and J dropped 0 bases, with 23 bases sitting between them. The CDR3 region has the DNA TGTGCCAGCAGCTTAGAGGGCGCTACGCTAGGCAGGACTGTGAACACTGAAGCTTTCTTT. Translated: CASSLEGATLGRTVNTEAFF.

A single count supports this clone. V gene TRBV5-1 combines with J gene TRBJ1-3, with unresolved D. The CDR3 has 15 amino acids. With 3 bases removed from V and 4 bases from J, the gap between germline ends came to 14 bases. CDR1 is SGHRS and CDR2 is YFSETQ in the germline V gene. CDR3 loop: CASSSEVGSGNTIYF. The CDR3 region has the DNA TGCGCCAGCAGCTCCGAAGTGGGTTCCGGAAACACCATATATTTT.

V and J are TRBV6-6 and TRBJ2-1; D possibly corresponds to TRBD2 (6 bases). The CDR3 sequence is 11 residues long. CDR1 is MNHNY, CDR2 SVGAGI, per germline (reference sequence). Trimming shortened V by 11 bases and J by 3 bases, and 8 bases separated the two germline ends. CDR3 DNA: TGTGCCGCGGGGTACTACAATGAGCAGTTCTTC. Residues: CAAGYYNEQFF.

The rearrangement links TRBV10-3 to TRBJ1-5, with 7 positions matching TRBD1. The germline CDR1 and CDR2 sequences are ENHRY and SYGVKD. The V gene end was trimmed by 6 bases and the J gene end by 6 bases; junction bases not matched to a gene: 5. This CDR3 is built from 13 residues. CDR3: CAIRHGDSQPQHF. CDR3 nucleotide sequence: TGTGCCATCAGGCACGGGGACAGTCAGCCCCAGCATTTT.

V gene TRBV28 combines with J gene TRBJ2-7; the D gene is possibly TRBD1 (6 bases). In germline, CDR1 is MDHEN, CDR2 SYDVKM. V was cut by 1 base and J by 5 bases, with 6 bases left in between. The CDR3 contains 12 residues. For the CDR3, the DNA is TGTGCCAGCAGTTTATACAGGGACGAGCAGTACTTC. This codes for CASSLYRDEQYF.

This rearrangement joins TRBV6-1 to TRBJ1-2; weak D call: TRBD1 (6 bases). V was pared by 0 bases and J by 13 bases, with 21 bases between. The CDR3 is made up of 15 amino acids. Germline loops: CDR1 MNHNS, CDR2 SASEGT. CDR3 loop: CASSEAMGGPGAGTF. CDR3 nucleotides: TGTGCCAGCAGTGAAGCCATGGGGGGCCCGGGGGCTGGCACCTTC.

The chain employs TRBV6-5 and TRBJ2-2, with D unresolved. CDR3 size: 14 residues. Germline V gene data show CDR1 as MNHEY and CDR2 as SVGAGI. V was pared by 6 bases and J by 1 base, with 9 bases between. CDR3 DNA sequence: TGTGCCAGCAGGGGATTATGGAACACCGGGGAGCTGTTTTTT. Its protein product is CASRGLWNTGELFF.

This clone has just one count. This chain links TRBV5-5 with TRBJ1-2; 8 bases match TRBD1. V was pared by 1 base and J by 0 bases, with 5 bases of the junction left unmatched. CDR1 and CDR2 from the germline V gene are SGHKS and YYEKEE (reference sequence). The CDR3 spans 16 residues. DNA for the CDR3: TGTGCCAGCAGCTTGAACGGACAGGGTGCTAACTATGGCTACACCTTC. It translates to CASSLNGQGANYGYTF.

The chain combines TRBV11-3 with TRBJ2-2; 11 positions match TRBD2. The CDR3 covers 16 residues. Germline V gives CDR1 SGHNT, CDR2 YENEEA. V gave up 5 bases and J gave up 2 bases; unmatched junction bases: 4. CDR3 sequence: CASSGLAGGNTGELFF. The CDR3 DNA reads TGTGCCAGCAGCGGTCTAGCGGGGGGAAACACCGGGGAGCTGTTTTTT.

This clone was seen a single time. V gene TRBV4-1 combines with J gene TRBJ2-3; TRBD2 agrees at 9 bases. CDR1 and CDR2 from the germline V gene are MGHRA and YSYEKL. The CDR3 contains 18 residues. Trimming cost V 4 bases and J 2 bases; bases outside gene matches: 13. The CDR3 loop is CASSPDGSGRRNTDTQYF. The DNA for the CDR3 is TGCGCCAGCAGCCCCGACGGGAGCGGGAGGCGGAACACAGATACGCAGTATTTT.

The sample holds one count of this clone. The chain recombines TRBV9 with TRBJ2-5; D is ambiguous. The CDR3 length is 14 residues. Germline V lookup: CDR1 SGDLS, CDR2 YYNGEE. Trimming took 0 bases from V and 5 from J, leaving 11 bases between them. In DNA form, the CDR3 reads TGTGCCAGCAGCGTAGAGAATAGCTGGGAGACCCAGTACTTC. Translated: CASSVENSWETQYF.

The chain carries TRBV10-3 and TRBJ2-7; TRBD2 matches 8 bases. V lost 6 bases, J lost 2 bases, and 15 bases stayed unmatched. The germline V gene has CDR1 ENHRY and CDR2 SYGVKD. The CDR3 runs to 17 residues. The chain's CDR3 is CAISLGPGTRTTYEQYF. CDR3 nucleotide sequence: TGTGCCATCAGCCTCGGACCCGGGACTAGGACTACCTACGAGCAGTACTTC.